This TCR beta chain comes out of a study of T-cell memory formation after mild COVID-19. This CDR3 is built from 18 residues. Per the germline V gene, CDR1 is SGHRS and CDR2 is YFSETQ. V was clipped by 4 bases and J by 0 bases, with 23 bases between them. TCRdb reanalysed the 5' RACE reads using MiXCR and keeps one entry per CDR3 protein. The repertoire includes hundreds of thousands of distinct CDR3 sequences, roughly 17% of them detected once, and 9.5% to 15% sits in the top ten. This clonotype was observed a few times. V gene TRBV5-1 combines with J gene TRBJ2-7; D tentatively fits TRBD1 or TRBD2 (6 bases each). This receptor was identified in an adult woman who had mild COVID-19 (a few samples of this study predate the infection). Cell type and time point are not known. Sequenced: PBMCs or a T cell subset sorted from them (not recorded which). CDR3 bases: TGCGCCAGCAGCACAGGACAGCACCGGGACTTTCCCTCCTACGAGCAGTACTTC. This codes for CASSTGQHRDFPSYEQYF.